One and the same sample provided the 23 T cell receptor beta chains below, sequenced in a study of post-analysis software for immune sequencing data. Study outcomes and limitations: Compared with controls, patients had more of 4 to 6 TRBV segments, including TRBV5-6, TRBV5-1 and TRBV20-1.

The antigens for these receptors are not known. Prepared libraries of TCR beta cDNA carried unique molecular identifiers. TCRdb re-called the PCR reads with MiXCR, one entry per CDR3 protein. The profile shows around 180,000 distinct CDR3 sequences, about 29% of them singletons. The sample comprised blood. Source of these receptors: a girl between 10 and 17 years old with multiple sclerosis.

This clonotype showed up many times. As DNA, the CDR3 is TGTGCCAGCGTGCCCGCCAATGTTGCCACAGATACGCAGTATTTT. It encodes CASVPANVATDTQYF. The chain employs TRBV12-3 or TRBV12-4 and TRBJ2-3; D is undetermined. This CDR3 contains 15 residues. V dropped 8 bases and J dropped 2 bases, with 17 bases sitting between them.

Comments on this clonotype: A much larger clonotype is one base distant, so this may be a read error. The rearrangement links TRBV5-1 to TRBJ2-1; D ambiguous. The CDR3 loop spans 16 amino acids. Trimming stripped 4 bases from V and 8 bases from J, with 22 bases between. CDR1 is SGHRS and CDR2 is YFSETQ in the germline V gene. CDR3 region: CASSRPGGLSGHEQFF. CDR3 nucleotides: TGCGCCAGCAGCCGCCCCGGCGGCCTAAGTGGGCATGAGCAGTTCTTC.

This clonotype was seen only a few times. V usage is TRBV15 and J usage is TRBJ2-6; D is unresolved. V was shortened by 0 bases and J by 0 bases, with 12 bases between the two germline ends. The CDR3 runs to 18 residues. Germline V gene lookup returns CDR1 LNHNV and CDR2 YYDKDF (reference sequence). The CDR3 is CATSRDWTESSGANVLTF. The CDR3 bases are TGTGCCACCAGCAGAGACTGGACGGAGAGCTCTGGGGCCAACGTCCTGACTTTC.

Details on this clonotype: With a much larger clone just one base away, this may be a read error. V gene TRBV25-1 combines with J gene TRBJ2-7, with 11 bases aligning to TRBD2. From germline, CDR1 is MGHDK and CDR2 SYGVNS. This CDR3 is 13 amino acids long. This chain's CDR3 is CTSSEGSGRDQYF. The CDR3 DNA reads as TGTACCAGCAGTGAAGGTAGCGGGAGGGACCAGTACTTC.

As to this clonotype: It may be a read error: a sequence one base away is much more abundant. V gene TRBV20-1 combines with J gene TRBJ2-1; maybe TRBD1 (5 bases). Per the germline V gene, CDR1 is DFQATT and CDR2 is SNEGSKA (reference sequence). Deletions cut 0 bases from V and 13 bases from J, with 22 bases between. The CDR3 consists of 15 residues. CDR3 region: CSAREETTDQETQFF. In nucleotides, the CDR3 is TGCAGTGCTAGAGAGGAGACGACAGACCAAGAGACCCAGTTCTTC.

This clonotype showed up many times. The chain has TRBV9 and TRBJ1-6; TRBD1 might be the D (5 bases). Germline assignment: CDR1 SGDLS and CDR2 YYNGEE. The CDR3 sequence is 16 residues long. The germline V and J ends were trimmed by 2 bases and 7 bases, with 16 bases remaining between them. In DNA form, the CDR3 reads TGTGCCAGCAGCGTCGATGGGACGGGAACCAATTCACCCCTCCACTTT. Translating gives CASSVDGTGTNSPLHF. Looking up the rest from reference TRBV9 and TRBJ1-6 gives the full variable domain: DSGVTQTPKHLITATGQRVTLRCSPRSGDLSVYWYQQSLDQGLQFLIQYYNGEERAKGNILERFSAQQFPDLHSELNLSSLELGDSALYFCASSVDGTGTNSPLHFGNGTRLTVT.

V is TRBV20-1 and J is TRBJ1-1; D not certain. V lost 3 bases and J lost 0, with 11 bases in between. CDR1 is DFQATT, CDR2 SNEGSKA, per germline (reference sequence). The CDR3 is made up of 14 amino acids. The CDR3: CSASLRALNTEAFF. DNA for the CDR3: TGCAGTGCTAGCCTGAGAGCGTTGAACACTGAAGCTTTCTTT.

A note on this clonotype: A much larger clone lies a single base off, so this may be a read error. The rearrangement joins TRBV4-1 to TRBJ2-6; 8 bases agree with TRBD1. The CDR3 is 17 amino acids. CDR1 is MGHRA and CDR2 is YSYEKL in the germline V gene. The CDR3 coding sequence is TGCGCCGGCAGCCAGGACAGGGATCGGACTGGGGCCAACGTCCTGACTTTC. Translating it yields CAGSQDRDRTGANVLTF.

This clonotype has just a few counts. V gene TRBV7-9 combines with J gene TRBJ1-6; D unresolved. Germline-derived CDR1 and CDR2 are SEHNR and FQNEAQ (reference sequence). The germline V and J ends were trimmed by 4 bases and 9 bases, with 10 bases remaining between them. CDR3 length: 13 residues. In nucleotides, the CDR3 is TGTGCCAGCAGCTCGACCGGGAGTTCACCCCTCCACTTT. It encodes CASSSTGSSPLHF.

To note about this clonotype: This may be a read error: a much more frequent sequence differs by one nucleotide. V usage is TRBV24-1 and J usage is TRBJ2-7; D may be TRBD2 (8 bases). Germline V lookup: CDR1 KGHDR, CDR2 SFDVKD. The CDR3 runs 16 residues. This CDR3 is CATPGGGIIWSYEQDF. The CDR3 nucleotides are TGTGCCACCCCGGGAGGGGGCATAATTTGGTCCTACGAGCAGGACTTC.

This clonotype was detected a few times. This rearrangement joins TRBV11-2 to TRBJ1-5; TRBD1 agrees at 7 bases. Germline-derived CDR1 and CDR2 are SGHAT and FQNNGV. The junction had 4 bases not matched to a gene; V was cut back by 5 bases and J by 6 bases. The CDR3 is 13 residues long. The CDR3 nucleotides are TGTGCCAGCAGCCCCCAGGGGGGTCAGCCCCAGCATTTT. It specifies CASSPQGGQPQHF.

Ten or more counts support this clonotype. The chain joins TRBV29-1 to TRBJ2-1, with D unclear. CDR1 and CDR2 from the germline V gene are SQVTM and ANQGSEA. This CDR3 contains 13 residues. V was shortened by 5 bases and J by 2 bases, with 10 bases between the two germline ends. The CDR3 is CSVRSSTYNEQFF. The CDR3 bases are TGCAGCGTTCGGTCTAGTACCTACAATGAGCAGTTCTTC.

The rearrangement uses TRBV30 and TRBJ2-7; D is ambiguous. Germline CDR1 is GTSNPN and CDR2 is SVGIG (reference sequence). The length of the CDR3 is 13 residues. With 2 bases removed from V and 2 bases from J, the gap between germline ends came to 10 bases. Here the CDR3 DNA reads TGTGCCTGGAGTCGTCCCGATCCCTACGAGCAGTACTTC. It is translated as CAWSRPDPYEQYF.

Concerning this clonotype: A much larger clone lies one base from this, so it may be a read error. The chain is built from TRBV27 and TRBJ1-2; TRBD1 is a possible D gene (5 bases). The CDR3 length is 16 residues. The germline V gene encodes CDR1 MNHEY and CDR2 SMNVEV (reference sequence). The CDR3 DNA reads TGTGCCAGCAGATCCGGACGGGGCCAGCAGACATATGACTACACCTTC. This encodes CASRSGRGQQTYDYTF.

The V and J genes are TRBV28 and TRBJ2-1; D ambiguous. The V gene lost 6 bases and the J gene lost 5 bases, with 11 bases spanning the gap. The CDR3 consists of 13 residues. Germline loops: CDR1 MDHEN, CDR2 SYDVKM. This CDR3 is CASSQGIHNEQFF. CDR3 nucleotides: TGTGCCAGCAGCCAAGGGATTCACAATGAGCAGTTCTTC.

V and J are TRBV7-6 and TRBJ2-3; perhaps TRBD2 as D (6 bases). Germline CDR1 and CDR2: SGHVS and FNYEAQ. The CDR3 loop spans 14 amino acids. V was trimmed by 3 bases and J by 2 bases, leaving 9 bases between them. The CDR3 DNA sequence: TGTGCCAGCAGCTTGGAGGGTCTCACAGATACGCAGTATTTT. Translated: CASSLEGLTDTQYF.

This chain joins TRBV29-1 and TRBJ1-1, with a weak D call TRBD1 (6 bases). Trimming removed 6 bases at V and 1 base at J, with 15 bases between. The CDR3 is made up of 14 amino acids. The germline CDR1 and CDR2 sequences are SQVTM and ANQGSEA. This CDR3 is CSVRTGTTNTEAFF. The CDR3 nucleotides read TGCAGCGTACGTACCGGGACAACGAACACTGAAGCTTTCTTT.

There are a few counts of this clonotype. This chain joins TRBV28 and TRBJ1-1; a possible D gene is TRBD1 (5 bases). CDR1 is MDHEN and CDR2 is SYDVKM in the germline V gene. There are 16 residues in the CDR3. V lost 2 bases to trimming and J lost 6 bases, with 19 bases between them. As DNA, the CDR3 is TGTGCCAGCAGTTTAACAAGGACGGGAGGACACGCTGAAGCTTTCTTT. Amino acid sequence: CASSLTRTGGHAEAFF.

This clonotype was detected a few times. A much larger clone lies a single base off, so this may be a read error. V and J are TRBV20-1 and TRBJ2-2; D is possibly TRBD2 (5 bases). Germline lookup yields CDR1 DFQATT and CDR2 SNEGSKA (reference sequence). CDR3 length equals 12 residues. The CDR3 loop reads CSASGGTGERFF. CDR3 coding DNA: TGCAGTGCTAGTGGAGGCACCGGGGAGCGGTTTTTT.

Worth noting for this clonotype: A read error is possible here, since a much larger clone lies one base away. The chain carries TRBV20-1 and TRBJ1-2, with 7 bases aligning to TRBD1. CDR1 DFQATT and CDR2 SNEGSKA come from the germline V gene (reference sequence). CDR3 length: 14 residues. J was trimmed by 7 bases and V by 0 bases; bases with no gene match: 8. This chain's CDR3 is CSARDGGGICGYTF. The CDR3 coding sequence is TGCAGTGCTAGAGATGGAGGGGGCATCTGTGGCTACACCTTC.

The rearrangement joins TRBV7-9 to TRBJ2-1; 9 positions agree with TRBD1. CDR1 and CDR2 (germline): SEHNR, FQNEAQ (reference sequence). This CDR3 contains 14 residues. Trimming removed 4 bases from V and 9 bases from J; junction bases left unmatched: 7. Here the CDR3 DNA reads TGTGCCAGCAGCTCGGGGACAGGGTTACGTGAGCAGTTCTTC. Translated: CASSSGTGLREQFF.

The sample holds many counts of this clonotype. DNA of the CDR3: TGCAGTGCTATAGGGAGGGCAGGGCCCGAAGATTGGTACGAGCAGTACTTC. Amino acids: CSAIGRAGPEDWYEQYF. V usage is TRBV20-1 and J usage is TRBJ2-7, with 7 bases matching TRBD2. CDR1 DFQATT and CDR2 SNEGSKA come from the germline V gene (reference sequence). Unmatched junction bases numbered 19, after V lost 4 bases and J lost 4 bases. The CDR3 covers 17 residues.

This clonotype was seen repeatedly, ten times or more. The J gene is TRBJ1-2, the V gene TRBV2; TRBD1 aligns across 7 bases. The CDR3 length is 11 residues. J lost 8 bases, V lost 4 bases, and 1 base had no gene match. The germline gives CDR1 SNHLY, CDR2 FYNNEI. The CDR3 nucleotides are TGTGCCAGCAGTGTCAGGGGGGGCTACACCTTC. It codes for CASSVRGGYTF.